This T cell receptor beta chain was recorded in a study of shared clonotypes between healthy human individuals. Whole-study findings and limits: Sampling included only blood; tissue repertoires likely differ.

The CDR3 totals 15 residues. With V trimmed by 0 bases and J by 4 bases, 5 bases remained unmatched. Germline values: CDR1 SGHTA, CDR2 FQGNSA. Sequencing used immunoSEQ multiplex PCR; TCRdb keeps in-frame clones, though not all of them. The sample carries fewer than 550,000 clones, roughly 85% recorded once. Comments on this clone: What it binds is not known.

The receptor's source is a woman in her thirties or forties in good health. Some clones in this sample may be carry-over from other donors' samples. The source material was PBMCs. This chain links TRBV7-2 with TRBJ1-1, with 7 bases identical to TRBD1. In DNA, the CDR3 is TGTGCCAGCAGCTTAGCGATGGCAGGGGGCACTGAAGCTTTCTTT. It encodes CASSLAMAGGTEAFF. Supplemented by reference TRBV7-2 and TRBJ1-1, the full variable domain reads GAGVSQSPSNKVTEKGKDVELRCDPISGHTALYWYRQSLGQGLEFLIYFQGNSAPDKSGLPSDRFSAERTGGSVSTLTIQRTQQEDSAVYLCASSLAMAGGTEAFFGQGTRLTVV.